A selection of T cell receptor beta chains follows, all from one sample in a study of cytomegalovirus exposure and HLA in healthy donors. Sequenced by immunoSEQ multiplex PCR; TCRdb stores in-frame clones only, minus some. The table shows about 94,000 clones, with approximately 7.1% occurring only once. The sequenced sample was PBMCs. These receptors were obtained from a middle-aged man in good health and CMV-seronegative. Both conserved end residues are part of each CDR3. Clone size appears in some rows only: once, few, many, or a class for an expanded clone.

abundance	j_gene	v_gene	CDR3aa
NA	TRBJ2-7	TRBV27	CASSFRPAGNYGQYF
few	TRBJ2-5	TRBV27	CASSGLAGQETQYF
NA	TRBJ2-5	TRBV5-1	CASSLDRGGETQYF
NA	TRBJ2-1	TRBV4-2	CASSQDLSSDYNEQFF
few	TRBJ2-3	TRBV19	CASRPAAGVVTDTQYF
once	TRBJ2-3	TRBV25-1	CASSVGLLVPGTQYF
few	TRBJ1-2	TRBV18	CASSPTGTGGVGNYGYTF
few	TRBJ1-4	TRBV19	CASSIVLNEKLFF
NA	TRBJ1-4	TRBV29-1	CSVKTAQGSGLDNEKLFF
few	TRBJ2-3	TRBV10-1	CASYSGQGWGTDTQYF
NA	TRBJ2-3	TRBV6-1	CASTQRGGITDTQYF
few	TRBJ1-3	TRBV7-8	CASGGSSGNTIYF
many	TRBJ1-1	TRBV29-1	CSVIRGMNTEAFF
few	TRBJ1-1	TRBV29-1	CSVVGGIGTAFF
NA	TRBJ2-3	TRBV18	CASSPREFTDTQYF
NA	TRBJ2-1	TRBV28	CASSLPVAGGYNEQFF
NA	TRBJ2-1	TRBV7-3	CASSLTSAYNEQFF
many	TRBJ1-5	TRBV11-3	CASSLAAGGNQPQHF
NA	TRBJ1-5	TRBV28	CASSPTAPPGGTQPQHF
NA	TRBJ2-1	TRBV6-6	CASSYLQGEQFF
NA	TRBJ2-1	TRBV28	CASSPTGTSHNEQFF
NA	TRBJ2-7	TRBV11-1	CASSLDRGDYEQYF
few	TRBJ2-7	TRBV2	CASSRDRGYEQYF
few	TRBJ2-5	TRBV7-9	CATLPQFEETQYF
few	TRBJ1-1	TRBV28	CASSGRAEAFF
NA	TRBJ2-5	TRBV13	CASSYGLEQETQYF
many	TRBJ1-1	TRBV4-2	CASSPLTVLNTEAFF
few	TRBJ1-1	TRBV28	CASTLGLGGHTEAFF
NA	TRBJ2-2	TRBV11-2	CASSLNSVVGELFF
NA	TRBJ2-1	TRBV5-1	CASSLGTSGSRPNEQFF
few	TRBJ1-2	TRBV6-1	CASSEDYWVGYTF
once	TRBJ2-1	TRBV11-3	CASSFRRGNEQFF
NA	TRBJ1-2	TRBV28	CASSSGQGTYGYTF
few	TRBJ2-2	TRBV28	CASSPGTPGQRELFF
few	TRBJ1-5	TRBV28	CASSYGGGYSQPQHF
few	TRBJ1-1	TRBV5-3	CARSSNYPQKAFF
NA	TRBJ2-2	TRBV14	CASRQATTGELFF
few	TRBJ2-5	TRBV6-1	CASTEISDRVDF
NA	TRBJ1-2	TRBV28	CASSSQGGGDYGYTF
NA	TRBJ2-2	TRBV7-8	CASSSQDSHGELFF
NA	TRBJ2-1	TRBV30	CAWSVNTAGEQFF
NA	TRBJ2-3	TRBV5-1	CASSQGSDTQYF
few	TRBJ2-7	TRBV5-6	CASSNERSREQYF
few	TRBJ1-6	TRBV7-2	CASSRDSSYNSPLHF
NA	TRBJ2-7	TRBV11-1	CASSWDRDYEQYF
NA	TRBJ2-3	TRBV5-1	CASSLEGRPSTDTQYF
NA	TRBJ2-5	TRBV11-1	CASSPRTGGQETQYF
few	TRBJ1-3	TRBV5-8	CASSFRQKAGNTIYF
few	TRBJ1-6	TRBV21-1	CASSKARRHFYNSPLHF